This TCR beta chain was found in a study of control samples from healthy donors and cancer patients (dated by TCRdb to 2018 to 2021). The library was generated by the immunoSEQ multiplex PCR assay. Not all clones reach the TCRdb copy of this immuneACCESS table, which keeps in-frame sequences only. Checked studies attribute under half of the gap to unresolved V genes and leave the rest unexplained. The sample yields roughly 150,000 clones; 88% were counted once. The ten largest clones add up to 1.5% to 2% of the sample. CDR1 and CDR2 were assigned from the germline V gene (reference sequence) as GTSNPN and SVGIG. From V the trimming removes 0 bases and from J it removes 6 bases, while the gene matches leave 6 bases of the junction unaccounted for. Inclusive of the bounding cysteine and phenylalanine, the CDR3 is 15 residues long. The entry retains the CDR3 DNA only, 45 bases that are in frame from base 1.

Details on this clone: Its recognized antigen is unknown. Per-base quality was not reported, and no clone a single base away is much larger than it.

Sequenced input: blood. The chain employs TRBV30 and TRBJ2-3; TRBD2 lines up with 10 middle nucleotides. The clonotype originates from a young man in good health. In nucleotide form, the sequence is TGTGCCTGGAGTGTAGGGGGACTAGCGCGGGATACGCAGTATTTT. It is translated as CAWSVGGLARDTQYF.